These 10 T cell receptor beta chains were all obtained from the same sample, sequenced in a study of radiotherapy plus CTLA-4 blockade in lung cancer. Repertoires were generated with immunoSEQ multiplex PCR, while TCRdb's copy carries only in-frame clones and drops some. The table lists fewer than 100,000 clones, around 86% of them singletons. The specimen was peripheral blood, collected from a patient treated with radiotherapy plus ipilimumab. The origin of the receptors is a human donor with non-small cell lung cancer who had stable disease on radiotherapy plus ipilimumab.

This clone was picked up a small number of times. The chain recombines TRBV12-1 with TRBJ2-4; the table's TRBD2 call for D was not verified on the DNA. TRBV12-1 is labeled a pseudogene. The CDR3 contains 19 residues. The CDR3 nucleotides are TGTGCCAGCAGCTTTTTCGACTGGGGAGGGAACGGGACCAAAAACATTCAGTACTTC. It is translated as CASSFFDWGGNGTKNIQYF.

DNA for the CDR3: TGCGCCAGCAGCCGTACCGGGTCCGGGGAGCTGTTTTTT. Its translation is CASSRTGSGELFF. This rearrangement joins TRBV5-1 to TRBJ2-2; D gene uncertain. Germline-derived CDR1 and CDR2 are SGHRS and YFSETQ. The length of the CDR3 is 13 residues. V was shortened by 4 bases and J by 6 bases, with 10 bases between the two germline ends. The full variable domain, completed using reference TRBV5-1 and TRBJ2-2, is KAGVTQTPRYLIKTRGQQVTLSCSPISGHRSVSWYQQTPGQGLQFLFEYFSETQRNKGNFPGRFSGRQFSNSRSEMNVSTLELGDSALYLCASSRTGSGELFFGEGSRLTVL.

The chain joins TRBV28 to TRBJ1-4; possibly TRBD1 for D (6 bases). The V end lost 9 bases, the J end lost 7 bases, and 21 bases lay between the germline ends. The CDR3 contains 15 residues. CDR1 and CDR2 (germline): MDHEN, SYDVKM. DNA of the CDR3: TGTGCCAGTACTCTTGAAAGGGGGGTCATTGAAAAACTGTTTTTT. Translation: CASTLERGVIEKLFF.

Only one count was recorded for this clone. The CDR3 sequence: CATSRDPGAFEQYF. CDR3 nucleotide sequence: TGTGCCACCAGCAGAGATCCTGGGGCGTTCGAGCAGTACTTC. The rearrangement joins TRBV15 to TRBJ2-7; D is possibly TRBD1 (5 bases). The length of the CDR3 is 14 residues. Per germline, CDR1 LNHNV and CDR2 YYDKDF (reference sequence). The V gene lost 0 bases and the J gene lost 6 bases, with 12 bases spanning the gap.

V and J are TRBV29-1 and TRBJ1-2, with a weak D call TRBD1 (6 bases). The CDR3 totals 14 residues. Trimming removed 4 bases from V and 0 bases from J, with 12 bases in between. Germline CDR1 is SQVTM and CDR2 is ANQGSEA. CDR3 coding DNA: TGCAGCGTTGCAGGGGACGGATCTAACTATGGCTACACCTTC. Translated: CSVAGDGSNYGYTF.

The chain joins TRBV29-1 to TRBJ2-1; a possible D gene is TRBD2 (5 bases). Trimming shortened V by 6 bases and J by 4 bases, and 13 bases separated the two germline ends. CDR3 length: 13 amino acids. The germline V gene encodes CDR1 SQVTM and CDR2 ANQGSEA. CDR3 DNA sequence: TGCAGCGTCCGACGAGGGCTGTACAATGAGCAGTTCTTC. Translation: CSVRRGLYNEQFF.

The rearrangement uses TRBV6-1 and TRBJ1-4; D is ambiguous. Germline CDR1 MNHNS, CDR2 SASEGT. The CDR3 is made up of 13 amino acids. V was cut by 7 bases and J by 6 bases, with 12 bases left in between. The CDR3 spells CASNRQVDEKLFF. For the CDR3, the DNA is TGTGCCAGCAACCGCCAGGTGGATGAAAAACTGTTTTTT.

To note about this clone: A read error is likely, as this CDR3 ends without the conserved phenylalanine or tryptophan. The chain carries TRBV10-3 and TRBJ2-3; D remains unclear. Trimming removed 4 bases at V and 0 bases at J, with 8 bases between. Germline lookup yields CDR1 ENHRY and CDR2 SYGVKD. The CDR3 loop spans 14 amino acids. The DNA for the CDR3 is TGTGCCATCAGTGGGTCGGCTAGCACAGATACGCAGTATTCT. Its protein is CAISGSASTDTQYS.

The chain carries TRBV7-3 and TRBJ1-1; tentative D call: TRBD1 (5 bases). In germline, CDR1 is SGHTA, CDR2 FQGTGA. Deletions cut 1 base from V and 1 base from J, with 10 bases between. The CDR3 covers 15 residues. The CDR3 reads CASSLSPGTNTEAFF. The DNA for the CDR3 is TGTGCCAGCAGCTTAAGCCCAGGGACGAACACTGAAGCTTTCTTT.

This clone was found once. V is TRBV5-1 and J is TRBJ2-7; 10 nucleotides match TRBD2. The CDR3 is 15 residues long. Germline CDR1 is SGHRS and CDR2 is YFSETQ. V lost 3 bases and J lost 0; bases outside the gene matches: 3. The CDR3 protein is CASSWSGGASYEQYF. CDR3 bases: TGCGCCAGCAGCTGGAGCGGGGGGGCCTCCTACGAGCAGTACTTC.